This T cell receptor (beta chain) was sequenced in a study of T cells in Graves' hyperthyroidism and ophthalmopathy. Findings and limits, study-wide: Most expanded thyroid clonotypes above 0.001 also appeared in blood.

The CDR3 length is 14 residues. Trimming took off 2 bases at V and 11 bases at J, with 18 bases between the two ends. Germline CDR1 and CDR2: MDHEN and SYDVKM. Using RNA transcripts as the source, TCR beta CDR3 regions were amplified. HTBI primers drove first-round RT-PCR of the TCR CDR3. TCRdb re-analysed the multiplex PCR reads in MiXCR, keeping a single row per CDR3 protein. This sample carries about 400,000 distinct CDR3 sequences, just under 15% of them seen once, and the ten largest clones take less than 35%. There are many counts of this clonotype. Its antigen remains unidentified. Newly diagnosed hyperthyroidism patients aged 18 to 65 years had disease lasting under 2 months. Uncontrolled infection, other autoimmune disease, pregnancy or lactation excluded patients. In making diagnoses, clinical symptoms, serum thyroxine and TRAb, thyroid ultrasound and orbital computed tomography were all used.

The chain combines TRBV28 with TRBJ1-1, with D unresolved. The sequence derives from a woman aged 25 to 45 with Graves' hyperthyroidism. Sequenced sample: blood. CDR3 residues: CASSLPMAGALAFF. The DNA of the CDR3 is TGTGCCAGCAGTTTACCCATGGCAGGAGCTTTGGCTTTCTTT.